The 13 T cell receptor beta chains below come from one sample, sequenced in a study of blood T cell repertoires in COVID-19. Clones were sequenced by immunoSEQ multiplex PCR, and TCRdb holds only the in-frame ones, with some missing. The table lists about 120,000 clones, 70% to 80% of them singletons, with approximately 8% in the top ten. Sequences were obtained from peripheral blood. The source of these receptors is a human donor in a cohort sampled during active COVID-19.

The J gene is TRBJ2-7, the V gene TRBV28; 14 positions agree with TRBD2. Germline-derived CDR1 and CDR2 are MDHEN and SYDVKM. The V segment lost 5 bases and the J segment 6 bases; nucleotides outside the gene matches: 9. The CDR3 runs to 16 residues. The CDR3 loop is CASSTRLAGGPGEQYF. As DNA, the CDR3 is TGTGCCAGCAGTACCCGACTAGCGGGAGGGCCGGGCGAGCAGTACTTC.

Comment on this clone: Compared with germline, one end of the junction differs, possibly owing to a read error. The chain combines TRBV11-2 with TRBJ1-2; no reliable D call. Germline V gene lookup returns CDR1 SGHAT and CDR2 FQNNGV. The CDR3 loop spans 12 amino acids. DNA for the CDR3: TGTGCCAGCCTCGACAAGGCCCTGGGCTGCACCTTC. Amino acid sequence: CASLDKALGCTF.

About this clone: The sample carries other DNA sequences with the same CDR3. V and J are TRBV9 and TRBJ2-5; no firm D call. The CDR3 contains 15 residues. CDR1 is SGDLS and CDR2 is YYNGEE in the germline V gene. The V and J ends lost 0 bases and 4 bases respectively, with 13 bases between them. The CDR3 loop reads CASSVEGSTGETQYF. The CDR3 DNA reads TGTGCCAGCAGCGTAGAAGGTAGCACGGGAGAGACCCAGTACTTC. The full variable domain, in which reference TRBV9 and TRBJ2-5 provide the parts outside the CDR3, is DSGVTQTPKHLITATGQRVTLRCSPRSGDLSVYWYQQSLDQGLQFLIQYYNGEERAKGNILERFSAQQFPDLHSELNLSSLELGDSALYFCASSVEGSTGETQYFGPGTRLLVL.

The chain carries TRBV10-3 and TRBJ2-7; 10 nucleotides align to TRBD1. Germline values: CDR1 ENHRY, CDR2 SYGVKD. The CDR3 extends over 15 amino acids. The junction had 7 bases not matched to a gene; V was cut back by 2 bases and J by 6 bases. Written as DNA, the CDR3 is TGTGCCATCAGTGAGCCCGACAGGGGGCTACTCGAGCAGTACTTC. It codes for CAISEPDRGLLEQYF.

Here the CDR3 reads CASSQEPLSSGDSYEQYF. The DNA for the CDR3 is TGTGCCAGCAGCCAAGAACCCCTGAGTAGCGGGGACTCCTACGAGCAGTACTTC. The chain recombines TRBV4-2 with TRBJ2-7; the match to TRBD2 covers 8 bases. Germline values: CDR1 LGHNA, CDR2 YNFKEQ. Trimming cost V 0 bases and J 0 bases; bases outside gene matches: 10. The CDR3 loop spans 18 amino acids.

The rearrangement uses TRBV10-3 and TRBJ2-7; 8 bases line up with TRBD1. The CDR3 covers 13 residues. Germline CDR1 ENHRY, CDR2 SYGVKD. V was pared by 10 bases and J by 2 bases, with 7 bases of the junction left unmatched. CDR3 amino acids: CATKQGEAYEQYF. CDR3 nucleotide sequence: TGTGCCACCAAACAGGGGGAAGCCTACGAGCAGTACTTC.

This clone was found a few times. V and J are TRBV15 and TRBJ1-2; D gene ambiguous. V lost 0 bases to trimming and J lost 14 bases, with 13 bases between them. This CDR3 comprises 12 residues. Germline assignment: CDR1 LNHNV and CDR2 YYDKDF (reference sequence). DNA for the CDR3: TGTGCCACCAGCAGAGATCGGGTCGGAAGGACCTTC. This encodes CATSRDRVGRTF.

The chain uses TRBV9 and TRBJ1-4; D is unresolved. The CDR3 totals 14 residues. Per germline, CDR1 SGDLS and CDR2 YYNGEE. V lost 0 bases and J lost 3, with 6 bases in between. The CDR3 loop reads CASSVGQANEKLFF. DNA of the CDR3: TGTGCCAGCAGCGTAGGACAAGCTAATGAAAAACTGTTTTTT.

This clone has just a few counts. This chain joins TRBV13 and TRBJ1-1; possible D gene TRBD1, 6 bases. V shed 4 bases and J shed 4 bases, with 10 bases lying between them. Looked up from germline, CDR1 is PRHDT and CDR2 is FYEKMQ (reference sequence). This CDR3 is built from 13 residues. Written as DNA, the CDR3 is TGTGCCAGCAGCTCCGGACAGACCACTGAAGCTTTCTTT. Translated: CASSSGQTTEAFF.

V is TRBV18 and J is TRBJ1-4; weak D call: TRBD1 (6 bases). CDR3 length equals 14 residues. The V end lost 2 bases, the J end lost 7 bases, and 11 bases lay between the germline ends. Germline CDR1 is KGHSH and CDR2 is LQKENI. This CDR3 is CASSPVTGSEKLFF. As DNA, the CDR3 is TGTGCCAGCTCACCAGTCACAGGGAGTGAAAAACTGTTTTTT.

The V and J genes are TRBV6-5 and TRBJ2-7; D remains unclear. The germline gives CDR1 MNHEY, CDR2 SVGAGI. The V and J ends lost 8 bases and 3 bases respectively, with 14 bases between them. The CDR3 consists of 13 residues. DNA for the CDR3: TGTGCCAGCTCTATAAGCGCCTACTACGAGCAGTACTTC. It codes for CASSISAYYEQYF.

The V and J genes are TRBV5-6 and TRBJ2-7; D is unclear. Per germline, CDR1 SGHDT and CDR2 YYEEEE. The V end was cut by 0 bases, the J end by 0 bases, with 10 bases between. This CDR3 is 15 amino acids long. The CDR3 region is CASSLGPYPSYEQYF. The CDR3 DNA reads TGTGCCAGCAGCTTGGGCCCCTACCCCTCCTACGAGCAGTACTTC.

The chain combines TRBV24-1 with TRBJ1-4, with TRBD1 as a possible D gene (5 bases). The length of the CDR3 is 16 residues. The germline CDR1 and CDR2 sequences are KGHDR and SFDVKD. V was pared by 8 bases and J by 4 bases, with 19 bases between. CDR3 nucleotide sequence: TGTGCCACCATGGATTTGGCTAGGGGCGTTAATGAAAAACTGTTTTTT. Translation: CATMDLARGVNEKLFF.